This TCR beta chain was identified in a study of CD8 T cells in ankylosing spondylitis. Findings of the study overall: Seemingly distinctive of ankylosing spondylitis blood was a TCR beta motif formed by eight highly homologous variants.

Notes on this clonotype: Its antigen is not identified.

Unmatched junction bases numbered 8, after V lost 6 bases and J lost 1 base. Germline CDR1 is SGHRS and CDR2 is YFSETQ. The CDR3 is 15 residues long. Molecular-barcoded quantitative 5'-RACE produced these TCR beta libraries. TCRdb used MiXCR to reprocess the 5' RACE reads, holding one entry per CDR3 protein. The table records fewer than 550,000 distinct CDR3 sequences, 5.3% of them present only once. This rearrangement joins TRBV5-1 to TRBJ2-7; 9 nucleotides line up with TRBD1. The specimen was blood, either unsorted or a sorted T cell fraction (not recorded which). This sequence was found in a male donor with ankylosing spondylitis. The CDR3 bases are TGCGCCAGCAAAATCGCCGGGACAGGGTCCTACGAGCAGTACTTC. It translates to CASKIAGTGSYEQYF. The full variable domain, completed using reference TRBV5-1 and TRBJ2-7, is KAGVTQTPRYLIKTRGQQVTLSCSPISGHRSVSWYQQTPGQGLQFLFEYFSETQRNKGNFPGRFSGRQFSNSRSEMNVSTLELGDSALYLCASKIAGTGSYEQYFGPGTRLTVT.